In this sample, the clone carrying this TCR beta chain turned up once. Profiling relied on immunoSEQ multiplex PCR, and the TCRdb table lists in-frame clones only, not all of them. The sample carries 60,000 to 95,000 clones, about nine tenths recorded once. V lost 0 bases to trimming and J lost 10 bases; unmatched junction nucleotides: 5. The CDR3 spans 14 residues. CDR1 and CDR2 (germline): ENHRY, SYGVKD. These data are taken from a study of T cell changes during pregnancy in multiple sclerosis. This sample comprised CD4+ T cells from peripheral blood mononuclear cells, obtained before pregnancy. J is TRBJ2-1 and V is TRBV10-3; 8 nucleotides match TRBD2. The clonotype comes from a female donor with multiple sclerosis, enrolled in a pregnancy study. The CDR3 spells CAISESARGGEQFF. The CDR3 nucleotides read TGTGCCATCAGTGAGTCTGCTCGGGGGGGGGAGCAGTTCTTC.